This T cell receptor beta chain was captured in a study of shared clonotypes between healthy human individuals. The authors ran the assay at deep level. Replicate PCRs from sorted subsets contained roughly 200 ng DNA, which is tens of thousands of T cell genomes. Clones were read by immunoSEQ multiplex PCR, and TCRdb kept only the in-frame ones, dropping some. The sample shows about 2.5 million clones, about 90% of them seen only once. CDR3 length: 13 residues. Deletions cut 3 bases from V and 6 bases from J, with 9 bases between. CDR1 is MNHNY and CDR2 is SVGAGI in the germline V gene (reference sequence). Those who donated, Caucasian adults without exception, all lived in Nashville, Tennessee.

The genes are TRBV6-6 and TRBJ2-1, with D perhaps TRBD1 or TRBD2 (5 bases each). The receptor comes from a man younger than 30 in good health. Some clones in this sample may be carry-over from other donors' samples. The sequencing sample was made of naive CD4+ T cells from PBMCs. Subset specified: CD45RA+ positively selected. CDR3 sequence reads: CASSYWGRNEQFF. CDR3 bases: TGTGCCAGCAGTTATTGGGGACGCAATGAGCAGTTCTTC.